Below are 32 T cell receptor beta chains sequenced from a single sample in a study of shared clonotypes between healthy human individuals. Only in-frame clones appear in the TCRdb table, and some are missing; sequencing was by immunoSEQ multiplex PCR. The sample includes under 550,000 clones, almost 97% seen only once; the top ten take about 0.054%. The specimen sequenced was naive CD4+ T cells sorted from blood. Subset: CD45RA+ positively selected. The origin of the receptors is a woman aged 25 to 45 in good health.

The CDR3 sequence: CASSMLAGTGELFF. As DNA, the CDR3 is TGTGCCAGTAGTATGTTAGCGGGTACCGGGGAGCTGTTTTTT. V gene TRBV19 combines with J gene TRBJ2-2; 7 nucleotides align to TRBD2. The CDR3 spans 14 residues. V trimming: 3 bases; J trimming: 5 bases; junction bases outside the gene matches: 3. Germline V lookup: CDR1 LNHDA, CDR2 SQIVND (reference sequence).

This sequence joins TRBV7-3 and TRBJ2-1; 10 bases align to TRBD2. The germline V gene has CDR1 SGHTA and CDR2 FQGTGA. The J segment lost 4 bases and the V segment lost 5 bases, leaving 8 bases of the junction unmatched. The CDR3 has 16 residues. In DNA, the CDR3 is TGTGCCAGCAGCCCGCCCGGACTAGCGGCTTACAATGAGCAGTTCTTC. This gives the protein CASSPPGLAAYNEQFF.

DNA of the CDR3: TGTGCCTGGAGTGCCGCCCGGGGGGCTGGCAATCAGCCCCAGCATTTT. Protein: CAWSAARGAGNQPQHF. This sequence joins TRBV30 and TRBJ1-5; D is perhaps TRBD1 (6 bases). This CDR3 is 16 amino acids long. The ends were cut back, 1 base at V and 2 bases at J, with 15 bases in the middle. Per the germline V gene, CDR1 is GTSNPN and CDR2 is SVGIG (reference sequence).

The chain combines TRBV2 with TRBJ2-1; D could derive from TRBD1 or TRBD2 (5 bases each). Germline V gene lookup returns CDR1 SNHLY and CDR2 FYNNEI. Deletions cut 6 bases from V and 0 bases from J, with 12 bases between. This CDR3 region has 15 residues. The CDR3 protein is CASRGDLSSYNEQFF. The DNA of the CDR3 is TGTGCCAGCAGGGGGGACCTTAGCTCCTACAATGAGCAGTTCTTC. Full variable domain (remainder filled in from reference TRBV2 and TRBJ2-1): EPEVTQTPSHQVTQMGQEVILRCVPISNHLYFYWYRQILGQKVEFLVSFYNNEISEKSEIFDDQFSVERPDGSNFTLKIRSTKLEDSAMYFCASRGDLSSYNEQFFGPGTRLTVL.

The chain couples TRBV14 to TRBJ2-7; D is ambiguous. The CDR3 covers 16 residues. The V gene's germline CDR1 is SGHDN and CDR2 FVKESK. V lost 0 bases, J lost 0 bases, and 12 bases lay in between. CDR3 nucleotide sequence: TGTGCCAGCAGCCAAGACTACTGGACGGGCTCCTACGAGCAGTACTTC. Translated: CASSQDYWTGSYEQYF.

This rearrangement joins TRBV6-1 to TRBJ1-1; D is perhaps TRBD1 (5 bases). CDR3 length equals 14 residues. The V gene lost 3 bases and the J gene lost 5 bases, with 13 bases spanning the gap. Germline CDR1 and CDR2: MNHNS and SASEGT. The CDR3 loop reads CASSEPGVRTEAFF. DNA for the CDR3: TGTGCCAGCAGTGAGCCGGGGGTTCGAACTGAAGCTTTCTTT.

This chain joins TRBV10-3 and TRBJ2-1; 7 nucleotides line up with TRBD2. With 11 bases clipped from V and 0 bases from J, the junction kept 10 bases outside the gene matches. Looked up from germline, CDR1 is ENHRY and CDR2 is SYGVKD. This CDR3 contains 15 residues. The chain's CDR3 is CALARAGNSYNEQFF. The CDR3 DNA reads TGTGCCTTAGCACGAGCGGGAAACTCCTACAATGAGCAGTTCTTC.

The chain couples TRBV4-2 to TRBJ2-5, with TRBD2 as a possible D gene (6 bases). With 3 bases removed from V and 3 bases from J, the gap between germline ends came to 14 bases. The germline V gene encodes CDR1 LGHNA and CDR2 YNFKEQ. The CDR3 spans 15 residues. CDR3 loop: CASSQSERVEETQYF. The DNA of the CDR3 is TGTGCCAGCAGCCAGTCGGAGCGGGTGGAAGAGACCCAGTACTTC.

In this sample, this clone turned up a few times. The chain is built from TRBV19 and TRBJ1-5, with unresolved D. This CDR3 contains 12 residues. V was cut by 5 bases and J by 1 base, with 3 bases left in between. The germline CDR1 and CDR2 sequences are LNHDA and SQIVND (reference sequence). The DNA of the CDR3 is TGTGCCAGTAGTCCCAGCAATCAGCCCCAGCATTTT. It specifies CASSPSNQPQHF.

The chain has TRBV28 and TRBJ2-7, with 9 bases fitting TRBD1. CDR3 length: 14 residues. J was trimmed by 6 bases and V by 6 bases; bases with no gene match: 9. CDR1 and CDR2 from the germline V gene are MDHEN and SYDVKM. CDR3 protein: CASRSPGTGPEQYF. CDR3 nucleotide sequence: TGTGCCAGCAGAAGTCCCGGGACAGGGCCCGAGCAGTACTTC.

The gene calls are TRBV28 and TRBJ1-1; 8 bases map to TRBD1. This CDR3 is 14 amino acids long. In germline, CDR1 is MDHEN, CDR2 SYDVKM. V dropped 7 bases and J dropped 3; count of bases not matched to a gene: 7. The CDR3 reads CASNGPRGHTEAFF. The CDR3, as DNA: TGTGCCAGCAACGGGCCCAGGGGGCACACTGAAGCTTTCTTT.

Notes on this clone: The same CDR3 also results from other DNA sequences found in this sample. This chain links TRBV20-1 with TRBJ2-1, with a possible D match to TRBD2 (5 bases). Looked up from germline, CDR1 is DFQATT and CDR2 is SNEGSKA (reference sequence). This CDR3 is 11 amino acids long. The V and J ends lost 5 bases and 3 bases respectively, with 5 bases between them. CDR3: CSARDYNEQFF. DNA of the CDR3: TGCAGTGCTCGGGACTACAATGAGCAGTTCTTC.

The chain is built from TRBV7-9 and TRBJ1-6; 7 nucleotides line up with TRBD1. The V gene's germline CDR1 is SEHNR and CDR2 FQNEAQ (reference sequence). The CDR3 sequence is 14 residues long. V shed 3 bases, J shed 9 bases, and the junction held 5 bases outside the gene matches. DNA for the CDR3: TGTGCCAGCAGCTTGGGACAGCAAAGTTCACCCCTCCACTTT. Its translation is CASSLGQQSSPLHF.

The CDR3 region is CASSSDKDYEQYF. CDR3 sequence (DNA): TGTGCCAGCAGCTCGGACAAAGACTACGAGCAGTACTTC. The chain uses TRBV5-6 and TRBJ2-7; a weak D match, TRBD1 (5 bases). The ends were cut back, 3 bases at V and 3 bases at J, with 10 bases in the middle. CDR1 SGHDT and CDR2 YYEEEE come from the germline V gene. This CDR3 is built from 13 residues.

The J gene is TRBJ1-5, the V gene TRBV28; D is unclear. CDR1 and CDR2 from the germline V gene are MDHEN and SYDVKM. This CDR3 contains 15 residues. V lost 5 bases to trimming and J lost 1 base, with 12 bases between them. The CDR3 DNA is TGTGCCAGCAGTATTTTACTGGGCAGCAATCAGCCCCAGCATTTT. It encodes CASSILLGSNQPQHF. The variable domain in full, completed from reference TRBV28 and TRBJ1-5, reads DVKVTQSSRYLVKRTGEKVFLECVQDMDHENMFWYRQDPGLGLRLIYFSYDVKMKEKGDIPEGYSVSREKKERFSLILESASTNQTSMYLCASSILLGSNQPQHFGDGTRLSIL.

The chain uses TRBV6-6 and TRBJ1-5; the match to TRBD1 covers 7 bases. J lost 4 bases, V lost 7 bases, and 7 bases had no gene match. From germline, CDR1 is MNHNY and CDR2 SVGAGI (reference sequence). The length of the CDR3 is 14 residues. The DNA for the CDR3 is TGTGCCAGCAACCGACAGGGTCAAAATCAGCCCCAGCATTTT. Translating it yields CASNRQGQNQPQHF.

This clone was detected only once. This chain uses TRBV5-1 with TRBJ2-5; unclear D gene. This CDR3 contains 14 residues. From germline, CDR1 is SGHRS and CDR2 YFSETQ. The ends were cut back, 1 base at V and 1 base at J, with 8 bases in the middle. The DNA of the CDR3 is TGCGCCAGCAGCTTGAAGGTAGGCCAAGAGACCCAGTACTTC. Amino acid sequence: CASSLKVGQETQYF.

The rearrangement uses TRBV27 and TRBJ1-6, with 8 bases fitting TRBD1. Germline V gene sequence: CDR1 MNHEY, CDR2 SMNVEV (reference sequence). The CDR3 has 15 residues. V lost 6 bases and J lost 9; bases outside the gene matches: 10. DNA of the CDR3: TGTGCCAGCAGGGCCGGTGGACAGGGATCTTCACCCCTCCACTTT. Translation: CASRAGGQGSSPLHF.

The V call is TRBV7-9, the J call TRBJ2-1; 11 bases line up with TRBD2. V was pared by 4 bases and J by 3 bases, with 2 bases of the junction left unmatched. Germline V gives CDR1 SEHNR, CDR2 FQNEAQ (reference sequence). The CDR3 consists of 15 residues. CDR3 protein: CASSWGTSGYNEQFF. The DNA of the CDR3 is TGTGCCAGCAGCTGGGGGACTAGCGGCTACAATGAGCAGTTCTTC.

The J gene is TRBJ2-3, the V gene TRBV27; 9 bases map to TRBD1. This CDR3 is built from 17 residues. In germline, CDR1 is MNHEY, CDR2 SMNVEV (reference sequence). With V trimmed by 4 bases and J by 4 bases, 12 bases remained unmatched. The DNA for the CDR3 is TGTGCCAGCAGTTCCGGCACCGGGACAGGGTCCCCAGATACGCAGTATTTT. Protein: CASSSGTGTGSPDTQYF.

The chain uses TRBV2 and TRBJ2-7, with 7 bases matching TRBD1. This CDR3 spans 12 amino acids. Germline CDR1 SNHLY, CDR2 FYNNEI. V lost 6 bases and J lost 3; bases outside the gene matches: 2. For the CDR3, the DNA is TGTGCCAGCAGACACAGGGGCTACGAGCAGTACTTC. Translation: CASRHRGYEQYF.

The chain links TRBV28 to TRBJ2-7; D gene uncertain. Trimming shortened V by 5 bases and J by 2 bases, and 16 bases separated the two germline ends. The CDR3 contains 15 residues. CDR1 is MDHEN, CDR2 SYDVKM, per germline. In DNA form, the CDR3 reads TGTGCCAGCAGTCCCCCGGGTGGGCCCACCTACGAGCAGTACTTC. This translates into CASSPPGGPTYEQYF.

J is TRBJ1-5 and V is TRBV9; unclear D gene. CDR1 SGDLS and CDR2 YYNGEE come from the germline V gene. CDR3 length equals 14 residues. The germline V and J ends were trimmed by 5 bases and 4 bases, with 13 bases remaining between them. CDR3 region: CASSGRGFNQPQHF. The CDR3 DNA reads as TGTGCCAGCAGTGGCAGAGGGTTTAATCAGCCCCAGCATTTT.

J is TRBJ1-5 and V is TRBV5-1; D uncertain. This CDR3 contains 12 residues. Germline V gene sequence: CDR1 SGHRS, CDR2 YFSETQ. V dropped 0 bases and J dropped 8 bases, with 6 bases sitting between them. The CDR3 is CASSLAQEPQHF. Written as DNA, the CDR3 is TGCGCCAGCAGCTTGGCCCAGGAGCCCCAGCATTTT.

The V and J genes are TRBV28 and TRBJ2-4, with TRBD2 identical over 9 bases. The CDR3 runs 16 residues. V was clipped by 2 bases and J by 0 bases; unmatched bases: 2. Germline loops: CDR1 MDHEN, CDR2 SYDVKM. The CDR3: CASSLLAGLAKNIQYF. The CDR3 nucleotides read TGTGCCAGCAGTTTACTAGCGGGACTAGCCAAAAACATTCAGTACTTC. Supplemented by reference TRBV28 and TRBJ2-4, the full variable domain reads DVKVTQSSRYLVKRTGEKVFLECVQDMDHENMFWYRQDPGLGLRLIYFSYDVKMKEKGDIPEGYSVSREKKERFSLILESASTNQTSMYLCASSLLAGLAKNIQYFGAGTRLSVL.

The chain employs TRBV18 and TRBJ2-7; 10 bases map to TRBD1. V dropped 3 bases and J dropped 8; count of bases not matched to a gene: 4. Looked up from germline, CDR1 is KGHSH and CDR2 is LQKENI. The CDR3 totals 13 residues. The CDR3 loop is CASSPGTGDQQYF. The CDR3 coding sequence is TGTGCCAGCTCACCCGGGACAGGGGACCAGCAGTACTTC.

The chain links TRBV5-1 to TRBJ2-3; 7 nucleotides line up with TRBD2. With V trimmed by 1 base and J by 0 bases, 2 bases remained unmatched. The germline gives CDR1 SGHRS, CDR2 YFSETQ. The CDR3 has 15 amino acids. The CDR3: CASSLIAGSTDTQYF. In DNA, the CDR3 is TGCGCCAGCAGCTTGATAGCGGGTAGCACAGATACGCAGTATTTT.

The chain joins TRBV5-1 to TRBJ2-7; 9 bases align to TRBD1. This CDR3 has 14 residues. V was pared by 0 bases and J by 4 bases, with 2 bases of the junction left unmatched. In germline, CDR1 is SGHRS, CDR2 YFSETQ. This CDR3 reads CASSLGDREYEQYF. Here the CDR3 DNA reads TGCGCCAGCAGCTTGGGGGACAGGGAATACGAGCAGTACTTC.

Here the CDR3 DNA reads TGTGCCAGCACCCGGACTAGCGGGCACACCGGGGAGCTGTTTTTT. Amino acid sequence: CASTRTSGHTGELFF. The genes are TRBV2 and TRBJ2-2; 11 nucleotides match TRBD2. This CDR3 spans 15 amino acids. The trim removed 7 bases at V and 3 bases at J, leaving 4 bases unmatched. Germline lookup yields CDR1 SNHLY and CDR2 FYNNEI. Combining the CDR3 with reference TRBV2 and TRBJ2-2 gives the whole variable domain EPEVTQTPSHQVTQMGQEVILRCVPISNHLYFYWYRQILGQKVEFLVSFYNNEISEKSEIFDDQFSVERPDGSNFTLKIRSTKLEDSAMYFCASTRTSGHTGELFFGEGSRLTVL.

The chain links TRBV10-3 to TRBJ2-3; TRBD1 might be the D (6 bases). The germline V gene encodes CDR1 ENHRY and CDR2 SYGVKD. CDR3 length: 15 residues. V was pared by 6 bases and J by 2 bases, with 15 bases between. The CDR3 here is CAIRGAAEVTDTQYF. DNA for the CDR3: TGTGCCATCAGGGGGGCGGCGGAGGTCACAGATACGCAGTATTTT.

V is TRBV10-3 and J is TRBJ2-7; no reliable D call. Germline values: CDR1 ENHRY, CDR2 SYGVKD. The V gene lost 2 bases and the J gene lost 1 base, with 9 bases spanning the gap. The CDR3 spans 14 residues. Written as DNA, the CDR3 is TGTGCCATCAGTGAGCCTGACCGGTCCTACGAGCAGTACTTC. It codes for CAISEPDRSYEQYF.

On this clone itself: Other nucleotide sequences in the sample specify the same CDR3. The chain combines TRBV6-5 with TRBJ2-6; D possibly matches TRBD1 or TRBD2 (5 bases each). The CDR3 length is 14 residues. The germline V and J ends were trimmed by 6 bases and 4 bases, with 10 bases remaining between them. CDR1 is MNHEY, CDR2 SVGAGI, per germline. The CDR3 sequence is CASSSGTGANVLTF. The CDR3 coding sequence is TGTGCCAGCAGCTCAGGGACCGGGGCCAACGTCCTGACTTTC.